This T cell receptor beta chain is from a study of T cells after yellow fever vaccination (dated by TCRdb to between 2019 and 2020). Regarding the research as a whole: The SMART-Seq v4 Ultra Low Input RNA kit was used to prepare libraries from fractions with low cell numbers. To follow T-cell clones before and after primary and booster YFV17D yellow fever vaccination, bulk TCR alpha and beta repertoires were sequenced over time. The cohort comprised two healthy male donors, one aged 18 to 29 and one aged 30 to 40 years. Blood was collected at multiple timepoints before and after primary and secondary immunization, and bulk PBMC replicates and cell subsets were isolated.

TCR cDNA was made using 5'RACE template switching, a step that added a universal primer site and unique molecular identifiers. Priming of cDNA synthesis was performed from both the TCR alpha and TCR beta constant segments. Two PCR steps were used to amplify libraries, with sample barcodes and sequencing adapters being added in the second step. Sequencing of libraries was done on Illumina HiSeq 2500 (2x100 bp) or NovaSeq (2x150 bp). In the authors' own workflow: Reads were demultiplexed and collapsed into UMI consensus sequences with MIGEC, and V(D)J alignment was performed with MiXCR. Vaccine-responding clonotypes were identified with edgeR using replicate PBMC samples, with FDR below 0.01 and a log2 fold change above 5 up to day 15 being required. Bulk clonotypes were assigned CD4 or CD8 identity according to which sequenced CD4 or CD8 repertoire held them at higher abundance. Using fastp trimming at Q25 and MiXCR clonotype assembly, TCRdb reanalyzed the public sequencing data and kept in-frame beta chains. All rows with the same CDR3 protein become a single entry with the most common DNA and genes. The V and J calls were not made by the authors but by TCRdb's processing. In all, the sample holds more than 450,000 distinct CDR3 sequences, and 21% of those were seen once. Roughly 16% of the sample is in the top ten clones.

This sample's treatment or condition label indicates: live attenuated yellow fever vaccine strain. At each blood-draw timepoint, two biological replicates of bulk PBMCs were collected. PBMCs were isolated from peripheral blood using a standard Ficoll-Paque protocol. RNA was extracted with TriZol from bulk PBMCs, CD4 and CD8 fractions, and dextramer-positive and dextramer-negative fractions. Inclusive of the bounding cysteine and phenylalanine, the CDR3 is 11 residues long. Left in the record is the CDR3 DNA by itself, 33 bases read in frame from the first base. V loses 6 bases, J loses 7 bases, and the germline ends lie 6 bases apart. CDR1 MDHEN and CDR2 SYDVKM are derived from the germline V gene. This clonotype was counted between two and nine times. Its recognized antigen is unknown. Per-nucleotide qualities are absent, and no much larger clonotype sits a single base away. Study-level results and caveats: After the booster, most of the clones that had expanded following primary vaccination were detected again (roughly 97% of CD4 and around 88% of CD8), which suggests that memory was broadly maintained. Compared with the primary T-cell response, the secondary T-cell response was weaker but faster, peaking on day 5 rather than day 15. Computational filtering was needed because FACS-sorted repertoires could contain abundant contaminating clonotypes from the bulk population. A small fraction of clonotypes appeared in both the CD4 and CD8 compartments, likely as a result of convergent recombination. Because only a couple of donors were included in the study, the extent to which the findings can be generalized is limited.

The sample here was PBMCs, taken approximately 22 days after the first yellow fever vaccination. The receptor chain draws on TRBV28 and TRBJ2-2, with the D segment identity uncertain. This receptor was obtained from a man between 18 and 35 years old who received the YFV17D yellow fever vaccine. Here the CDR3 is given as CASSLRGELFF. The sequenced DNA: TGTGCCAGCAGCCTCCGCGGGGAGCTGTTTTTT.